What follows is one T cell receptor (beta chain) and its context. Its binding antigen is unknown. No base qualities exist here, and no much larger clone lies one base off it. The sample comes from a study of cytomegalovirus exposure and HLA in healthy donors (dated by TCRdb to the late 2010s). Regarding the complete study: According to an earlier analysis of several hundred of the donors, 150 million to 200 million T cells yielded 90 million to 140 million unique TCR beta sequences and around 280 Gb of sequence data. The study aimed to test whether signatures of past pathogen exposure could be identified by cataloging public T cell receptors. Genome-wide SNP genotypes for about 60% of the 666 donors were used in a later genetic analysis, which treated that subset as a discovery cohort. The study profiled the T cell repertoires of about 720 subjects by immunosequencing and related them to cytomegalovirus serostatus. An early release that covered about 600 HLA-typed donors contained around 330 gigabases of sequencing data and 75 million to 100 million unique TCR sequences. Every repertoire in the discovery cohort had been generated on one and the same sequencing platform. High-throughput TCR immunosequencing, statistical association of individual TCRs with disease status, and machine learning were combined to predict cytomegalovirus infection status. Alongside the repertoire data, information on donor age, sex, ethnicity and CMV serostatus was compiled. Rather than drawing on any new phenotypic data, the later analysis identified candidate immune exposures from TCR beta sequences and the way those sequences occurred across donors. Among roughly 370 genotyped donors of the cohort, an average of 235,054 unique TCR beta nucleotide sequences were sequenced per donor, roughly 20% of them non-productive. The number of donors typed differed by locus, with about 629-640 for A, B, C, DRB1 and DQB1, roughly 520 for DQA1, 606 for DPA1, and some 440 for DPB1. Several DR-DQ haplotypes were treated as single units for association and clustering because of strong linkage in the cohort. Among the roughly 410 genotyped donors, roughly 80% belonged to the genetic ancestry cluster associated with self-reported Caucasian donors. To study patterns of TCR occurrence, a later analysis re-analyzed previously published TCR beta repertoires from 600 to 750 donors and added high-resolution HLA genotyping. Along with the roughly 700-subject first cohort, a separate validation cohort of over a hundred different subjects was used. Class I and class II HLA loci were covered by the typing at four-digit resolution. An earlier analysis of a few hundred of the donors applied high-throughput TCR beta sequencing to assess whether each TCR beta V gene segment acted as functional or pseudogenic. Findings and caveats that apply to the study as a whole: A later analysis found that most CMV-associated TCR beta chains appeared HLA-restricted, with HLA associations seemingly driven largely by CMV exposure. This cohort had only TCR beta chains sequenced, and the lack of alpha or paired-chain data limited which features could be detected. In a later analysis, TCR association rates were found to vary across HLA loci, with the most associated TCRs seen for DRB1 alleles and the fewest for HLA-C alleles. The authors suggested that the approach could potentially be extended to other disease states and immunological phenotypes. In a later analysis, HLA-associated TCR beta chains were found to be more clonally expanded and to have lower generation probabilities than equally common non-associated chains. Specific HLA alleles were associated with 16,951 TCR beta sequences at a false discovery rate of 0.05 in a later analysis. Correlated functional status among segregating V segments might be attributable to linkage disequilibrium, but an unknown experimental factor could not be ruled out. V-gene and J-gene trimming of TCR beta chains was associated with a missense DCLRE1C variant in a later genetic analysis, and the association was replicated in an independent cohort. In the study, approximately 150 TCR beta chains were listed as associated with cytomegalovirus. The classifier was reported to diagnose cytomegalovirus status with high specificity and sensitivity in both the original and validation cohorts. When HLA alleles, especially DR and DQ, strongly co-occurred, attributing TCR associations to individual alleles was difficult. According to a later analysis, parvovirus B19, influenza, CMV and Epstein-Barr virus appeared linked to several top co-occurrence clusters. Across donors, most TCR sequences were observed very rarely, whereas some public TCRs were present in many individuals. Compared with the approximately 720-donor mean, donors in an Asian-associated ancestry cluster had fewer N-insertions in productive TCRs, according to a later genetic analysis. A further reported finding was that TCR beta sequences accurately predicted the HLA-A and HLA-B alleles for most subjects in the first cohort. Fewer than 20 rarely observed V segments, including chromosome 9 orphons, were excluded from the earlier analysis of about 610 of the donors because counts were too low. Three of the identified cytomegalovirus-associated TCR beta chains were confirmed in vitro to be specific for cytomegalovirus antigens. In an earlier analysis of about 540 of the donors, most TCR beta V segments were observed in productive rearrangements about 90% or about 30% of the time, broadly matching IMGT annotations. Some IMGT-functional V segments, including TRBV6-2 and TRBV6-3, could not be distinguished by the 87-base-pair reads and were therefore excluded. The sequencing pipeline was judged likely to have produced a cluster of highly shared sequence variants as a technical artifact. Roughly uniform sequencing depth across donors was assumed in presence/absence analyses, although this assumption may not hold. Because some donors lacked HLA typing at each locus, the association tests relied only on the typed subset. Immune exposure information for the cohort was limited to CMV serostatus.

Trimming takes 2 bases from V and 7 bases from J, and the germline ends sit 9 bases apart. The germline V gene (reference sequence) yields GTSNPN for CDR1 and SVGIG for CDR2. The CDR3 spans 12 residues, from the cysteine through the phenylalanine. Solely the CDR3 DNA is kept, with 36 bases framed from the first base. The cohort consisted of approximately 670 healthy bone marrow donors. At the time of sampling, every cohort member was nominally healthy, though immune exposures that went unrecorded were likely present. The donor was CMV seropositive and belonged to the group of over 250 seropositive cohort members. Every donor gave a peripheral blood sample, and the peripheral blood mononuclear cells from that sample were used for TCR beta sequencing. The Qiagen DNeasy Blood Extraction Kit was used to extract genomic DNA from the blood cell samples. Library preparation employed the immunoSEQ multiplex PCR assay. For the multiplex PCR, a mixture combining 60 forward primers for TCR Vbeta segments and 13 reverse primers for TCR Jbeta segments was used. A multiplex PCR assay on genomic DNA amplified the CDR3 region of rearranged TCR beta genes. On the Illumina HiSeq System, the amplified TCR beta libraries were sequenced as 87-base-pair reads. The original pipeline was this. Across the roughly 670 repertoires, a later analysis counted tens of millions of unique TCR beta chains, approximately 12 million of which were shared by at least two donors. Raw reads were error-corrected and collapsed into unique sequences by a nearest-neighbor algorithm in which closely related sequences were merged to remove PCR and sequencing errors. CDR3 sequences were aligned to IMGT reference sequences to assign V, D and J gene segments. For a sequence to be retained, at least a six-nucleotide match to both a V gene segment and a J gene segment was required. Rearrangements were classified as productive when the CDR3 lacked stop codons and remained in frame with V and J, and all other rearrangements were classified as non-productive. CDR3 was defined according to IMGT convention as the region running from the second conserved V-encoded cysteine to the conserved J-encoded phenylalanine. The earlier analysis of some 540 of the donors excluded any sequence lacking an unambiguous match to a single V gene segment. In an earlier analysis of roughly 600 of the donors, a V segment was called functional when productive rearrangements were above 56.7%, and segregating when the standard deviation between donors exceeded 5%. A statistical classification framework was developed to diagnose cytomegalovirus status using the catalog of TCR beta chain sequences. In a later analysis, TCR nucleotide sequences were compared against IMGT/GENE-DB human TR gene sequences so that V and J genes could be assigned. The TCRdist pipeline was used in a later analysis to assign CDR3 sequences and most-parsimonious VDJ recombination scenarios. In a later analysis, every TCR beta chain was defined by the combination of its CDR3 amino acid sequence and its V-gene family, and reads without a unique V-gene family were dropped. To address suspected cross-contamination and a sequencing artifact, a later analysis removed a few hundred highly shared, low-generation-probability nucleotide sequences. In a later analysis, a clonal expansion index for each public chain was calculated from normalized within-repertoire ranks of inferred template counts. In a later analysis, generation probabilities were computed using a VDJ recombination model fitted to out-of-frame rearrangements, and the results were checked against IGoR. In a later analysis, TCR-TCR, TCR-HLA and TCR-CMV co-occurrence was scored with hypergeometric tests, and a repertoire-size bias correction was applied to TCR pairs. To estimate false discovery rates, a later analysis permuted the HLA or CMV assignments 20 times. In a later analysis, co-occurring TCRs were grouped using DBSCAN, and TCRdist sequence similarity was added for clustering within HLA-allele-positive subsets. Co-occurrence clustering excluded repertoires with fewer than 30,000 or more than 120,000 public chains, plus five with anomalous nucleotide sharing. TCRdb limited this immuneACCESS table to in-frame rearrangements with V and J called. A share of clones is missing; checked studies link under half to unresolved V genes, and the rest is unexplained. That table is the source of V, J and clone size, and D and trimming were worked out from the DNA. The sample table shows 160,000 or so clones, and 75% to 85% are seen once. The biggest ten clones account for around 4.7% of the sample.

Sequencing was performed on PBMCs. The chain links TRBV30 with TRBJ2-1, with the D gene not clear enough to name. The receptor was isolated from a woman between 18 and 29 years old in good health and CMV-seropositive. The DNA sequence reads TGTGCCTGGAGTCCTCTCCTAAATGAGCAGTTCTTC. Its coded protein is CAWSPLLNEQFF.